This T cell receptor beta chain was profiled in a study of blood T cell repertoires in COVID-19. Whole-study context: Samples taken during acute and convalescent COVID-19 were collected in the United States, Italy and Spain.

There are a few counts of this clone. Germline CDR1 is SQVTM and CDR2 is ANQGSEA. The CDR3 loop spans 13 amino acids. V was clipped by 7 bases and J by 5 bases, with 17 bases between them. This table comes from immunoSEQ multiplex PCR, and its TCRdb copy is limited to in-frame clones, with some not included. Here the sample spans fewer than 50,000 clones, roughly 80% being singletons. The sample was peripheral blood. This TCR was sampled from a man between 65 and 85 years old with acute or convalescent COVID-19. V is TRBV29-1 and J is TRBJ2-5; perhaps TRBD1 as D (6 bases). The CDR3 here is CSAWTAQGETQYF. CDR3 DNA: TGCAGCGCCTGGACGGCCCAGGGGGAGACCCAGTACTTC.